These T cell receptor beta chains were read from a single sample in a study of cytomegalovirus exposure and HLA in healthy donors. Only in-frame clones appear in the TCRdb table, and some are missing; sequencing was by immunoSEQ multiplex PCR. The data contain under 200,000 clones, 80% to 90% of them seen just once; the ten biggest clones take up 1.9%. Sequenced sample: PBMCs. The origin of the receptors is a woman in her late teens or twenties in good health and CMV-seronegative. CDR3s include the opening cysteine and the closing phenylalanine or tryptophan. Each record gives: clone size, J gene, D gene, V gene, CDR3 length, CDR3 protein, CDR3 DNA. D genes are given only for firm matches. Where a row states a size, it is once, few, many or the class of an expanded clone; other rows omit it.

few,TRBJ1-1,.,TRBV2,15,CASRSTRQGGTEAFF,TGTGCCAGCAGAAGTACCCGCCAGGGCGGCACTGAAGCTTTCTTT
.,TRBJ2-7,TRBD2,TRBV30,16,CAWSVQARLARYEQYF,TGTGCCTGGAGTGTCCAAGCGCGACTAGCAAGGTACGAGCAGTACTTC
.,TRBJ2-7,.,TRBV9,13,CASSVGLEYEQYF,TGTGCCAGCAGCGTGGGACTCGAGTACGAGCAGTACTTC
.,TRBJ1-5,.,TRBV11-2,13,CASSQGPDQPQHF,TGTGCCAGCAGTCAGGGTCCCGATCAGCCCCAGCATTTT
.,TRBJ2-1,.,TRBV9,16,CASSVLQGGAYNEQFF,TGTGCCAGCAGCGTCCTCCAAGGCGGGGCCTACAATGAGCAGTTCTTC
.,TRBJ1-1,.,TRBV30,11,CAWRANTEAFF,TGTGCCTGGAGAGCGAACACTGAAGCTTTCTTT
.,TRBJ2-7,TRBD1,TRBV5-4,15,CASSLGGQGRSEQYF,TGTGCCAGCAGCTTGGGGGGACAGGGTAGGAGCGAGCAGTACTTC
.,TRBJ1-1,.,TRBV5-5,13,CASSPTGNTEAFF,TGTGCCAGCAGCCCTACAGGGAATACTGAAGCTTTCTTT
.,TRBJ2-5,TRBD1,TRBV30,13,CAWSVLARDRRNF,TGTGCCTGGAGTGTACTTGCTAGGGACAGAAGGAACTTC
.,TRBJ2-7,.,TRBV10-2,15,CASIPGGRISYEQYF,TGCGCCAGCATCCCCGGGGGGCGAATTTCCTACGAGCAGTACTTC
.,TRBJ2-7,.,TRBV5-4,17,CASSPNVAQRLFYEQYF,TGTGCCAGCAGCCCGAACGTCGCCCAGCGGCTCTTCTACGAGCAGTACTTC
.,TRBJ2-2,.,TRBV10-2,14,CASSRWTYTGELFF,TGCGCCAGCAGTCGGTGGACTTACACCGGGGAGCTGTTTTTT
.,TRBJ1-2,TRBD1,TRBV2,13,CASSVEGADGYTF,TGTGCCAGCAGTGTTGAGGGGGCGGATGGCTACACCTTC
.,TRBJ2-7,.,TRBV18,15,CASSPPSRQSYEQYF,TGTGCCAGCTCACCACCGTCTCGACAGTCCTACGAGCAGTACTTC
.,TRBJ2-4,.,TRBV11-2,12,CASRVAPGIQYF,TGTGCCAGCAGAGTAGCCCCGGGGATTCAGTACTTC
.,TRBJ1-1,.,TRBV19,12,CASSFGLREAFF,TGTGCCAGTAGTTTTGGACTGCGTGAAGCTTTCTTT
.,TRBJ1-1,.,TRBV7-9,15,CASSLGGGASTEAFF,TGTGCCAGCAGCTTAGGGGGGGGCGCGAGCACTGAAGCCTTCTTT
.,TRBJ2-1,.,TRBV5-3,11,CAPLRGHEQFF,TGTGCCCCTTTACGCGGCCATGAGCAGTTCTTC
.,TRBJ1-4,TRBD1,TRBV5-1,15,CASSLVGQGIEKLFF,TGCGCCAGCAGCTTGGTGGGACAGGGGATAGAAAAACTGTTTTTT
few,TRBJ1-1,.,TRBV6-5,12,CASSYGRGKPFF,TGTGCCAGCAGTTACGGCAGGGGTAAACCTTTCTTT
.,TRBJ1-5,.,TRBV19,16,CASSILLGRGDQPQHF,TGTGCCAGTAGTATCCTTTTGGGCAGGGGAGATCAGCCCCAGCATTTT
.,TRBJ2-3,TRBD2,TRBV6-4,15,CASRPIAGRTDTQYF,TGTGCCAGCAGGCCCATAGCGGGACGCACAGATACGCAGTATTTT
.,TRBJ2-1,.,TRBV2,14,CASGGTDSYNEQFF,TGTGCCAGCGGGGGGACCGACTCCTACAATGAGCAGTTCTTC
.,TRBJ1-1,TRBD1,TRBV10-3,16,CAISEPGQGSNTEAFF,TGTGCCATCAGTGAACCGGGACAGGGATCGAACACTGAAGCTTTCTTT
.,TRBJ2-3,TRBD1,TRBV4-1,21,CASSALHLFSRDRDSADTQYF,TGCGCCAGCAGCGCCCTACACTTGTTCAGCCGGGACAGGGACAGCGCAGATACGCAGTATTTT
.,TRBJ2-7,.,TRBV27,14,CASSLNGRAYEQYF,TGTGCCAGCAGTTTAAACGGCAGGGCCTACGAGCAGTACTTC
once,TRBJ2-5,.,TRBV11-2,14,CASRIATIGETQYF,TGTGCCAGCAGAATTGCAACCATCGGAGAGACCCAGTACTTC
.,TRBJ2-3,TRBD1,TRBV19,14,CASTDRGKADTQYF,TGTGCCAGCACGGACAGGGGAAAAGCAGATACGCAGTATTTT
.,TRBJ1-1,.,TRBV9,16,CASSPREGGMNTEAFF,TGTGCCAGCAGCCCCCGAGAGGGAGGGATGAACACTGAAGCTTTCTTT
once,TRBJ2-7,.,TRBV5-4,14,CASSLVQGTYEQYF,TGTGCCAGCAGCTTGGTCCAGGGTACCTACGAGCAGTACTTC
.,TRBJ2-7,TRBD1,TRBV30,15,CAWSGTGTGPYEQYF,TGTGCCTGGAGTGGAACCGGGACAGGGCCCTACGAGCAGTACTTC
.,TRBJ1-2,.,TRBV19,12,CASSPTHYGYTF,TGTGCCAGTAGTCCGACTCACTATGGCTACACCTTC
once,TRBJ2-2,TRBD1,TRBV11-2,17,CASSLRGQTVNTGELFF,TGTGCCAGCAGCTTAAGGGGGCAGACAGTTAACACCGGGGAGCTGTTTTTT
.,TRBJ1-1,.,TRBV18,10,CASSGTEAFF,TGTGCCAGCTCCGGCACTGAAGCTTTCTTT
.,TRBJ2-7,.,TRBV4-1,15,CASSQAPRVGYEQYF,TGCGCCAGCAGCCAAGCACCCCGGGTTGGCTACGAGCAGTACTTC
.,TRBJ2-7,.,TRBV21-1,17,CASSKKAPGTGGDEQYF,TGTGCCAGCAGCAAGAAGGCCCCCGGGACAGGGGGTGACGAGCAGTACTTC
.,TRBJ2-7,.,TRBV5-1,12,CASTLRGIEQYF,TGCGCCAGCACCCTCCGGGGGATCGAGCAGTACTTC
.,TRBJ2-2,.,TRBV5-1,14,CASSLTGSTGELFF,TGCGCCAGCAGCTTAACCGGGAGTACCGGGGAGCTGTTTTTT
few,TRBJ1-3,.,TRBV10-3,15,CAVTPFLLSGNTIYF,TGTGCCGTAACCCCCTTCCTACTCTCTGGAAACACCATATATTTT
.,TRBJ1-1,.,TRBV7-9,13,CASREGMSFEAFF,TGTGCCAGCAGGGAGGGTATGAGCTTTGAAGCTTTCTTT
once,TRBJ2-6,TRBD1,TRBV7-3,14,CASSLGQGFNVLTF,TGTGCCAGCAGCCTGGGACAGGGGTTCAACGTCCTGACTTTC